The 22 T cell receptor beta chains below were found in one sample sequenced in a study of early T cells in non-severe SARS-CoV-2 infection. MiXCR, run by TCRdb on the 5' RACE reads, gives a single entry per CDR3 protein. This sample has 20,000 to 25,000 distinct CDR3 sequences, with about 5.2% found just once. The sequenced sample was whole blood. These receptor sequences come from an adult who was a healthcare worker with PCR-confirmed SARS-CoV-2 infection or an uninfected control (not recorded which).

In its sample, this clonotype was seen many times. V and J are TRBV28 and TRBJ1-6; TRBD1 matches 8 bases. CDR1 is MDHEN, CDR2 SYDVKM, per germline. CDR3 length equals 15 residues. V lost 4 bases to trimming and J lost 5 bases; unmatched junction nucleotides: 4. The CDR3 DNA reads TGTGCCAGCAGTTCGGGACAGGTTAATAATTCACCCCTCCACTTT. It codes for CASSSGQVNNSPLHF.

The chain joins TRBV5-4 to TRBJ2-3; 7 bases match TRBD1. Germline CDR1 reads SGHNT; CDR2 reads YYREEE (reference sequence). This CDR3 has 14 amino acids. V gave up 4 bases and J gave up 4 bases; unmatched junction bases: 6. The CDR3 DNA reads TGTGCCAGCAGCACTGACAGGGTGTCAGATACGCAGTATTTT. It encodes CASSTDRVSDTQYF.

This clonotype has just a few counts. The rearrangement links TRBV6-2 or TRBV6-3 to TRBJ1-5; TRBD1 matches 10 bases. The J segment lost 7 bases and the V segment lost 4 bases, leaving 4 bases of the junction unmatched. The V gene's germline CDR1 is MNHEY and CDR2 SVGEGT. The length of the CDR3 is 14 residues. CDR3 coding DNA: TGTGCCAGCAGTTCGGGACAGGGGTGGCAGCCCCAGCATTTT. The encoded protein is CASSSGQGWQPQHF.

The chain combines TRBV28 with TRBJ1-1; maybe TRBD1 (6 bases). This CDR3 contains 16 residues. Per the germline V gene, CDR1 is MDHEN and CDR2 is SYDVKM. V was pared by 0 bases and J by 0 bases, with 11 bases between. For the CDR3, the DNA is TGTGCCAGCAGTTTATGGGACAGCCGGATGAACACTGAAGCTTTCTTT. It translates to CASSLWDSRMNTEAFF.

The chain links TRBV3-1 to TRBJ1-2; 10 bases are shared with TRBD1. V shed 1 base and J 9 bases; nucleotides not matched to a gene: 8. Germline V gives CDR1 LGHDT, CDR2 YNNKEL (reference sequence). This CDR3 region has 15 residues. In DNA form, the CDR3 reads TGTGCCAGCAGCCAAGTGGGGACAGGGGACGGGAGCTACACCTTC. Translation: CASSQVGTGDGSYTF.

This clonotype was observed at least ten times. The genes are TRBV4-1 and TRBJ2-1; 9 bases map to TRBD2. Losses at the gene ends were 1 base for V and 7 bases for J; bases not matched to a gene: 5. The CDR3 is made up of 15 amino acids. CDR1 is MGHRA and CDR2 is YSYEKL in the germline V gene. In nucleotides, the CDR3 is TGCGCCAGCAGCCAAGGGGGACTAGCAGGAAATGAGCAGTTCTTC. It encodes CASSQGGLAGNEQFF.

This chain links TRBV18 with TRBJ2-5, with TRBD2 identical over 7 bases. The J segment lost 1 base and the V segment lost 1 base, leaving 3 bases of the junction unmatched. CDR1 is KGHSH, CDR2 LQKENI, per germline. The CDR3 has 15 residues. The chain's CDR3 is CASSPLSGGQETQYF. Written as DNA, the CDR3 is TGTGCCAGCTCACCACTCTCGGGGGGCCAAGAGACCCAGTACTTC.

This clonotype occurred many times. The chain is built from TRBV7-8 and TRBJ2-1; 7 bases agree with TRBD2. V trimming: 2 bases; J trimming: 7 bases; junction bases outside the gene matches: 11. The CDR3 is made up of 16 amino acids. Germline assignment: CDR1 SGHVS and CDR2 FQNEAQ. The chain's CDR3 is CASSLWLTSPGNEQFF. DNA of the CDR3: TGTGCCAGCAGCTTATGGTTGACTAGCCCTGGGAATGAGCAGTTCTTC.

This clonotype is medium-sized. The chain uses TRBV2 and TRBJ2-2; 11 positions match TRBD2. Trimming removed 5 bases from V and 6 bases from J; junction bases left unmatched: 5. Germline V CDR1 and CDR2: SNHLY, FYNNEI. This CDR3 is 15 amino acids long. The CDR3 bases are TGTGCCAGCAGTACTAGCGGGAGTCATGCCGGGGAGCTGTTTTTT. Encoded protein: CASSTSGSHAGELFF.

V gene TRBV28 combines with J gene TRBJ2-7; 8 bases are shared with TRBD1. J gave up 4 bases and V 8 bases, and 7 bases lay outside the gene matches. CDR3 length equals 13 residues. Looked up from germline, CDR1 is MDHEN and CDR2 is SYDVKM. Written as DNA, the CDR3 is TGTGCCAGCCTCCAGACAGGGGCTTACGAGCAGTACTTC. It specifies CASLQTGAYEQYF. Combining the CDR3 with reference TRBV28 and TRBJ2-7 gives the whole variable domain DVKVTQSSRYLVKRTGEKVFLECVQDMDHENMFWYRQDPGLGLRLIYFSYDVKMKEKGDIPEGYSVSREKKERFSLILESASTNQTSMYLCASLQTGAYEQYFGPGTRLTVT.

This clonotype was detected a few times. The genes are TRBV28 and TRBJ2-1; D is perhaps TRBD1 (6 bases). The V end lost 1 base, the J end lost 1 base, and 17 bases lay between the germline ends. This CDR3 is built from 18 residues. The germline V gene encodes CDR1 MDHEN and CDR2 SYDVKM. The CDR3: CASSLSTVEGGSYNEQFF. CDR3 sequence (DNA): TGTGCCAGCAGTTTATCGACCGTTGAAGGGGGATCCTACAATGAGCAGTTCTTC.

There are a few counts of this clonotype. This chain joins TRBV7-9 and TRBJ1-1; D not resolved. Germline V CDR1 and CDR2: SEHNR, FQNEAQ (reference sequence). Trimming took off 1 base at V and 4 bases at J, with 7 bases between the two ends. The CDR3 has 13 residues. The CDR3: CASSLGSFTEAFF. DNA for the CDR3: TGTGCCAGCAGCTTAGGGTCCTTCACTGAAGCTTTCTTT.

CDR3 nucleotide sequence: TGCAGTGCTAGAGACAGGGGACACCTAGTAGCCTACAATGAGCAGTTCTTC. It encodes CSARDRGHLVAYNEQFF. V and J are TRBV20-1 and TRBJ2-1; D is perhaps TRBD1 (6 bases). The germline V gene has CDR1 DFQATT and CDR2 SNEGSKA (reference sequence). This CDR3 comprises 17 residues. Trimming stripped 0 bases from V and 2 bases from J, with 17 bases between.

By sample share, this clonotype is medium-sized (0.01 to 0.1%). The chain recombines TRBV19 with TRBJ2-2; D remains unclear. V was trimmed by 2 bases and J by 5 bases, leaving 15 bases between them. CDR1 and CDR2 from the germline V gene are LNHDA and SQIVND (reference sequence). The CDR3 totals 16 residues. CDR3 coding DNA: TGTGCCAGTAGTATACAACTCGGTTCTATGACCGGGGAGCTGTTTTTT. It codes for CASSIQLGSMTGELFF. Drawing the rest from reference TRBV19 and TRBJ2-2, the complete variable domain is DGGITQSPKYLFRKEGQNVTLSCEQNLNHDAMYWYRQDPGQGLRLIYYSQIVNDFQKGDIAEGYSVSREKKESFPLTVTSAQKNPTAFYLCASSIQLGSMTGELFFGEGSRLTVL.

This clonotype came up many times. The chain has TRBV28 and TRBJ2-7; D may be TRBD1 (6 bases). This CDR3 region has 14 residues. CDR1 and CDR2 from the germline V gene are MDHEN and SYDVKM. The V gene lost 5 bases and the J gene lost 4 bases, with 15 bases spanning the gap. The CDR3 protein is CASSRTGLHYEQYF. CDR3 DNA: TGTGCCAGCAGTCGTACAGGGTTGCATTACGAGCAGTACTTC. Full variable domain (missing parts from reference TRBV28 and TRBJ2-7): DVKVTQSSRYLVKRTGEKVFLECVQDMDHENMFWYRQDPGLGLRLIYFSYDVKMKEKGDIPEGYSVSREKKERFSLILESASTNQTSMYLCASSRTGLHYEQYFGPGTRLTVT.

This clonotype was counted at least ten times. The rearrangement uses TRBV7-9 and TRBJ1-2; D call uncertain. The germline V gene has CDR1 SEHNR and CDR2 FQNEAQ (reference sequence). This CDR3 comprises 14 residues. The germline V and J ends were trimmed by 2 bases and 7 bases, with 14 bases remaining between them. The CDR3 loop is CASSLSPSAGGYTF. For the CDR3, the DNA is TGTGCCAGCAGCTTATCCCCCTCTGCGGGTGGCTACACCTTC.

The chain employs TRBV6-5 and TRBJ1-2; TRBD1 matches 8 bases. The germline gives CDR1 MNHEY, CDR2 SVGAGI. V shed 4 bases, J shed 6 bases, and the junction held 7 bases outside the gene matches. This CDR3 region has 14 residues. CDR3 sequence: CASSLAATGDGYTF. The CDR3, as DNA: TGTGCCAGCAGTTTGGCCGCGACAGGGGATGGCTACACCTTC.

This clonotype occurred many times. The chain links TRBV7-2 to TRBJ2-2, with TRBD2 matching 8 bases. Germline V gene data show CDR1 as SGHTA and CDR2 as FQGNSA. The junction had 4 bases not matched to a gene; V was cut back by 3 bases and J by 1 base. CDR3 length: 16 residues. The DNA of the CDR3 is TGTGCCAGCAGCTTCCCCACTAGCGGGAACACCGGGGAGCTGTTTTTT. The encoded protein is CASSFPTSGNTGELFF.

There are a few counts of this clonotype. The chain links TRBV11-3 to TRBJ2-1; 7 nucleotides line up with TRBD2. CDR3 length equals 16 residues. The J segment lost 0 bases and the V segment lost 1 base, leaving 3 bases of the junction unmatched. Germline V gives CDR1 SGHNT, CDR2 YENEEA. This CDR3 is CASSLGGRGSYNEQFF. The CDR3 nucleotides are TGTGCCAGCAGCTTAGGAGGGAGGGGCTCCTACAATGAGCAGTTCTTC.

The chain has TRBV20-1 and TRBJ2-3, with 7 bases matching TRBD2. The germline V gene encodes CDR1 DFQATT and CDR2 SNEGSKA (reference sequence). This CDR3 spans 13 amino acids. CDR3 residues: CSYAGVKADTQYF. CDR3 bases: TGCAGCTACGCGGGAGTGAAGGCAGATACGCAGTATTTT.

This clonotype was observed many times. The CDR3 loop reads CASSRTGTENSPLHF. The DNA of the CDR3 is TGTGCCAGCAGTCGGACCGGGACGGAGAATTCACCCCTCCACTTT. V usage is TRBV12-3 or TRBV12-4 and J usage is TRBJ1-6; tentative D call: TRBD1 (5 bases). Trimming pared 5 bases from V and 7 bases from J, leaving 15 bases between. The CDR3 spans 15 residues.

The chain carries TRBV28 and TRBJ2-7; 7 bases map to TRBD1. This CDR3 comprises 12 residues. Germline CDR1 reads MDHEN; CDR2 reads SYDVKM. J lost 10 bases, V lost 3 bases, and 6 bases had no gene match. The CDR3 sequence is CASSFRGRDQYF. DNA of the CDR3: TGTGCCAGCAGTTTTAGGGGGCGTGATCAGTACTTC.